The clone carrying this T cell receptor (beta chain) was seen a single time. The CDR3 is 15 residues long. Germline CDR1 is WSHSY and CDR2 is SAAADI. The V end lost 3 bases, the J end lost 0 bases, and 9 bases lay between the germline ends. Method: immunoSEQ multiplex PCR; TCRdb's copy keeps in-frame clones and lacks some. In the table there are about 75,000 clones, around 94% of which are singletons. These data are taken from a study of control samples from healthy donors and cancer patients. The chain recombines TRBV10-2 with TRBJ2-4; D may match TRBD1 or TRBD2 (6 bases each). The receptor comes from a woman aged 40 to 50 in good health. The sample consisted of blood. The CDR3 coding sequence is TGCGCCAGCAGTGAAGGGGGGCGAGCCAAAAACATTCAGTACTTC. Amino acid sequence: CASSEGGRAKNIQYF.